The entry that follows covers one T cell receptor (beta chain) sequence. The protocol was immunoSEQ multiplex PCR, while the TCRdb copy is restricted to in-frame clones and leaves out a portion. The repertoire holds tens of thousands of clones, approximately 78% seen once, with approximately 5.5% in the top ten. This specimen belongs to a study of PD-1 blockade in mismatch repair-deficient tumors. Germline loops: CDR1 SGHNT, CDR2 YYREEE (reference sequence). The CDR3 runs to 15 residues. The germline V and J ends were trimmed by 4 bases and 2 bases, with 14 bases remaining between them. Sequenced here: peripheral blood, sampled 44 weeks after starting pembrolizumab. The chain couples TRBV5-4 to TRBJ2-3, with D unresolved. The clonotype originates from an adult with mismatch repair-deficient cancer. Here the CDR3 reads CASSNRVLDTDTQYF. CDR3 DNA: TGTGCCAGCAGCAACCGGGTTCTGGACACAGATACGCAGTATTTT.